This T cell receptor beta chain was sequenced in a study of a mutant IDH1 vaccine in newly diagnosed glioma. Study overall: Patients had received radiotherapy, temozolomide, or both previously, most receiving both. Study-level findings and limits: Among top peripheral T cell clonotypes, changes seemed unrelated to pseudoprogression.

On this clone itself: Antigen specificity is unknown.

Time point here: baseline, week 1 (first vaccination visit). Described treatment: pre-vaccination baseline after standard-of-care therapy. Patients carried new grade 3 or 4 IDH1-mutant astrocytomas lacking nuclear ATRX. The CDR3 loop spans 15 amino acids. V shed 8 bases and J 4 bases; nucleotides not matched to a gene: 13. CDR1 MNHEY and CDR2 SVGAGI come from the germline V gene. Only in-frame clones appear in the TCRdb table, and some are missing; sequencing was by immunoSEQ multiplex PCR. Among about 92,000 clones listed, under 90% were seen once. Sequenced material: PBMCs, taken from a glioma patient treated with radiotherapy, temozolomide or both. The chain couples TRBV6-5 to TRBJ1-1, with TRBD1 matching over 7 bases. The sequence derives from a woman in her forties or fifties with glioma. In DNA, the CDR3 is TGTGCCAGCCTAAACAGGGGAGGGCAGAGCACTGAAGCTTTCTTT. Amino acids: CASLNRGGQSTEAFF.